This is a list of T cell receptor beta chains from one sample in a study of blood T cell repertoires in COVID-19. Here immunoSEQ multiplex PCR was the method, and the copy in TCRdb shows in-frame clones only, minus some. The sample has about 71,000 clones, roughly 85% seen once. What was sequenced was peripheral blood. These receptor sequences come from a man aged 25 to 40 with acute or convalescent COVID-19. CDR3s include the opening cysteine and the closing phenylalanine or tryptophan. D genes are given only for firm matches. Size tells how often a clone was seen (once, few, many) or the class of an expanded clone, and some rows leave it out.

J gene | D gene | clone size | V gene | CDR3 protein | CDR3 DNA
TRBJ1-3 | NA | NA | TRBV7-8 | CASRRTGTSGNTIYF | TGTGCCAGCAGACGAACAGGGACCTCTGGAAACACCATATATTTT
TRBJ1-5 | TRBD1 | NA | TRBV2 | CASSEAYRGYQPQHF | TGTGCCAGCAGTGAAGCTTACAGGGGCTATCAGCCCCAGCATTTT
TRBJ2-3 | NA | NA | TRBV27 | CASSQGHPSTDTQYF | TGTGCCAGCAGCCAGGGGCATCCTAGCACAGATACGCAGTATTTT
TRBJ1-5 | NA | NA | TRBV2 | CASSYFNQPQHF | TGTGCCAGCAGTTACTTCAATCAGCCCCAGCATTTT
TRBJ2-2 | NA | NA | TRBV2 | CASRVLRSTGELFF | TGTGCCAGCAGAGTACTTCGGAGCACCGGGGAGCTGTTTTTT
TRBJ1-2 | NA | NA | TRBV5-5 | CASSLVGTTYQGYTF | TGTGCCAGCAGCTTGGTGGGGACTACTTACCAAGGCTACACCTTC
TRBJ1-1 | TRBD1 | few | TRBV29-1 | CSVEDGQGGTEAFF | TGCAGCGTTGAAGATGGACAGGGCGGTACTGAAGCTTTCTTT
TRBJ2-7 | TRBD2 | NA | TRBV18 | CASSQGTSGGGEQYF | TGTGCCAGCTCACAAGGGACTAGCGGAGGGGGCGAGCAGTACTTC
TRBJ2-3 | NA | once | TRBV6-6 | CASSSPGSSTDTQYF | TGTGCCAGCAGCTCACCAGGGTCTAGCACAGATACGCAGTATTTT
TRBJ2-1 | TRBD2 | NA | TRBV28 | CASTTGRGGYNEQFF | TGTGCCAGCACCACCGGGCGGGGGGGATACAATGAGCAGTTCTTC
TRBJ1-5 | NA | NA | TRBV4-3 | CASSQDWGDRQPQHF | TGCGCCAGCAGCCAAGACTGGGGGGACCGTCAGCCCCAGCATTTT
TRBJ1-5 | NA | NA | TRBV4-1 | CASSQAPGGDQPQHF | TGCGCCAGCAGCCAAGCCCCGGGGGGCGATCAGCCCCAGCATTTT
TRBJ1-1 | TRBD1 | NA | TRBV18 | CASSSGTGIMNTEAFF | TGTGCCAGCTCGTCCGGGACAGGGATAATGAACACTGAAGCTTTCTTT
TRBJ1-1 | NA | NA | TRBV6-1 | CASSEGRYTEAFF | TGTGCCAGCAGTGAAGGGAGATACACTGAAGCTTTCTTT
TRBJ1-1 | NA | NA | TRBV5-6 | CASSLGRDTTTEAFF | TGTGCCAGCAGCTTGGGTAGGGACACGACCACTGAAGCTTTCTTT
TRBJ1-1 | TRBD1 | NA | TRBV13 | CASSLGQGDSEAFF | TGTGCCAGCAGCCTCGGACAGGGAGATTCTGAAGCTTTCTTT
TRBJ2-3 | NA | NA | TRBV6-2/TRBV6-3 | CASSYSAQYPTDTQYF | TGTGCCAGCAGTTACTCCGCCCAGTATCCCACAGATACGCAGTATTTT
TRBJ2-5 | TRBD1 | NA | TRBV7-6 | CASSFGTGQETQYF | TGTGCCAGCAGCTTCGGGACAGGGCAAGAGACCCAGTACTTC
TRBJ1-1 | TRBD1 | NA | TRBV11-2 | CASSSNRGWPEAFF | TGTGCCAGCAGCTCGAACAGGGGATGGCCTGAAGCTTTCTTT
TRBJ2-1 | NA | NA | TRBV7-2 | CASSLTGNAYNEQFF | TGTGCCAGCAGCTTAACGGGGAATGCCTACAATGAGCAGTTCTTC
TRBJ1-2 | TRBD1 | NA | TRBV7-9 | CASSLGTGENYGYTF | TGTGCCAGCAGCTTAGGGACAGGGGAAAACTATGGCTACACCTTC
TRBJ1-6 | TRBD1 | NA | TRBV6-5 | CASRPGTGRDSPLHF | TGTGCCAGCAGGCCCGGGACAGGGAGGGATTCACCCCTCCACTTT
TRBJ2-5 | TRBD2 | NA | TRBV3-1/TRBV3-2 | CASSHGAGPRETQYF | TGTGCCAGCTCCCACGGAGCGGGGCCCCGGGAGACCCAGTACTTC
TRBJ1-6 | NA | NA | TRBV30 | CAWSVMGGVYNSPLHF | TGTGCCTGGAGTGTCATGGGGGGAGTTTATAATTCACCCCTCCACTTT
TRBJ2-1 | TRBD1 | NA | TRBV6-4 | CASSATGLGSSYNEQFF | TGTGCCAGCAGCGCGACAGGGTTGGGAAGCTCCTACAATGAGCAGTTCTTC
TRBJ1-1 | NA | NA | TRBV19 | CASSIGAGVETEAFF | TGTGCCAGTAGTATTGGGGCAGGGGTTGAAACTGAAGCTTTCTTT
TRBJ1-2 | TRBD1 | NA | TRBV9 | CASSVSPGQEKFNYGYTF | TGTGCCAGCAGCGTTTCTCCGGGACAGGAGAAATTTAACTATGGCTACACCTTC
TRBJ2-3 | TRBD2 | once | TRBV7-9 | CASSFSSGDTQYF | TGTGCCAGCAGCTTTTCTAGCGGAGATACGCAGTATTTT
TRBJ2-2 | TRBD1 | NA | TRBV7-6 | CASSLVGQGSTGELFF | TGTGCCAGCAGCTTAGTGGGACAGGGGAGTACCGGGGAGCTGTTTTTT
TRBJ1-5 | NA | NA | TRBV7-8 | CASSSLPNENQPQHF | TGTGCCAGCAGCTCTCTGCCAAATGAGAATCAGCCCCAGCATTTT
TRBJ1-6 | NA | NA | TRBV6-5 | CASRPSRTGQSPLHF | TGTGCCAGCAGACCCTCCCGAACAGGGCAATCACCCCTCCACTTT
TRBJ1-1 | TRBD1 | NA | TRBV5-4 | CASSPKQGAITEAFF | TGTGCCAGCAGCCCGAAGCAGGGGGCCATTACTGAAGCTTTCTTT
TRBJ1-2 | NA | NA | TRBV18 | CASSPREFGYGYTF | TGTGCCAGCTCACCACGGGAGTTCGGCTATGGCTACACCTTC
TRBJ1-6 | NA | once | TRBV27 | CASSPNPPGNSPLHF | TGTGCCAGCAGTCCAAACCCACCGGGTAATTCACCCCTCCACTTT
TRBJ1-4 | NA | NA | TRBV9 | CASSVGGGVTNEKLFF | TGTGCCAGCAGCGTAGGAGGTGGTGTAACTAATGAAAAACTGTTTTTT
TRBJ2-5 | NA | NA | TRBV10-1 | CASSESGGEETQYF | TGCGCCAGCAGTGAGTCAGGAGGGGAAGAGACCCAGTACTTC
TRBJ1-4 | TRBD1 | few | TRBV27 | CASSSRGPNEKLFF | TGTGCCAGTAGTTCTAGGGGGCCAAATGAAAAACTGTTTTTT
TRBJ1-2 | TRBD1 | NA | TRBV6-2/TRBV6-3 | CASSLRDRGRYGYTF | TGTGCCAGCAGCCTCCGGGACAGGGGTCGTTATGGCTACACCTTC
TRBJ2-1 | TRBD2 | NA | TRBV11-3 | CASSLVGRGSNEQFF | TGTGCCAGCAGCTTAGTTGGGAGGGGATCCAATGAGCAGTTCTTC
TRBJ2-1 | TRBD1 | NA | TRBV6-2/TRBV6-3 | CASSDPGQGNEQFF | TGTGCCAGCAGTGATCCGGGACAGGGAAATGAGCAGTTCTTC
TRBJ2-1 | NA | once | TRBV6-2/TRBV6-3 | CASSIWDSGNNEQFF | TGTGCCAGCAGTATCTGGGACTCCGGAAACAATGAGCAGTTCTTC
TRBJ2-2 | TRBD2 | NA | TRBV5-1 | CASSWGLATGELFF | TGCGCCAGCAGCTGGGGACTAGCCACCGGGGAGCTGTTTTTT
TRBJ1-3 | NA | NA | TRBV19 | CASSSDTGNSGNTIYF | TGTGCCAGTAGTAGCGATACAGGGAACTCTGGAAACACCATATATTTT
TRBJ1-2 | NA | few | TRBV6-6 | CASSQDSQAYGYTF | TGTGCCAGCAGCCAGGACAGTCAGGCCTATGGCTACACCTTC
TRBJ1-1 | NA | once | TRBV19 | CASSPRTEVTEAFF | TGTGCCAGTAGTCCAAGGACGGAGGTGACTGAAGCTTTCTTT
TRBJ2-1 | NA | NA | TRBV6-5 | CASSYSQRPLVGQFF | TGTGCCAGCAGTTACTCGCAGCGCCCCCTAGTCGGGCAGTTCTTC
TRBJ2-1 | TRBD2 | NA | TRBV5-1 | CASSLAGGEYNEQFF | TGCGCCAGCAGCTTAGCGGGAGGCGAGTACAATGAGCAGTTCTTC
TRBJ1-2 | TRBD1 | NA | TRBV7-2 | CASSLLDRGRGYTF | TGTGCCAGCAGCTTACTCGACAGGGGGCGTGGCTACACCTTC
TRBJ1-2 | NA | NA | TRBV28 | CASRVSYGYTF | TGTGCCAGCAGGGTCAGCTATGGCTACACCTTC
TRBJ2-5 | TRBD1 | NA | TRBV10-2 | CASTKDRGDRETQYF | TGCGCCAGCACCAAGGACAGGGGAGATCGAGAGACCCAGTACTTC
TRBJ2-1 | TRBD1 | NA | TRBV25-1 | CASNGDRGSIEQFF | TGTGCCAGCAATGGGGACAGGGGCAGCATTGAGCAGTTCTTC
TRBJ1-1 | TRBD1 | few | TRBV7-8 | CASSQQGYTEAFF | TGTGCCAGCAGTCAACAGGGGTACACTGAAGCTTTCTTT
TRBJ1-1 | NA | NA | TRBV3-1/TRBV3-2 | CASSRAGETEAFF | TGTGCCAGCAGCCGAGCAGGGGAGACTGAAGCTTTCTTT
TRBJ1-1 | NA | NA | TRBV6-5 | CASRNWGGTTEAFF | TGTGCCAGCAGGAATTGGGGGGGAACGACTGAAGCTTTCTTT
TRBJ1-2 | NA | NA | TRBV6-5 | CASTMIPPGRVSYTF | TGTGCCAGCACTATGATCCCGCCTGGGAGGGTGTCCTACACCTTC
TRBJ1-6 | TRBD1 | NA | TRBV11-3 | CASSWDSNSPLHF | TGTGCCAGCAGCTGGGACAGCAATTCACCCCTCCACTTT
TRBJ1-3 | TRBD1 | NA | TRBV2 | CASSPDRSSGNTIYF | TGTGCCAGCAGTCCGGACAGGAGCTCTGGAAACACCATATATTTT
TRBJ1-4 | TRBD1 | NA | TRBV20-1 | CSASDLQGNYNEKLFF | TGCAGTGCTAGTGACCTACAGGGGAACTACAATGAAAAACTGTTTTTT
TRBJ2-1 | TRBD1 | NA | TRBV6-2/TRBV6-3 | CASSDRGPGKQFF | TGTGCCAGCAGCGACAGGGGCCCCGGGAAGCAGTTCTTC
TRBJ2-3 | NA | once | TRBV30 | CAWRAGLTPTDTQYF | TGTGCCTGGAGGGCCGGACTGACCCCCACAGATACGCAGTATTTT